This record concerns one T cell receptor (beta chain) sequence. No antigen is known for it. The authors loaded roughly 200 ng DNA, 30,000 to 35,000 T cell genomes, into sorted-subset replicate PCRs. Using immunoSEQ multiplex PCR, the repertoire was profiled, and TCRdb retains in-frame clones only, with some absent. In the table there are about 2,500,000 clones, about 92% of which are singletons. The data were taken from a study of shared clonotypes between healthy human individuals. Study outcomes and limitations: Naive subsets usually exceeded memory subsets in estimated richness. Rarefaction gave evidence that sorted-subset sequencing remained incomplete despite large depth. Between a few donors, naive CD4 clonotypes were shared at a level of around 5.2%.

The CDR3 is made up of 18 amino acids. The trim removed 4 bases at V and 3 bases at J, leaving 14 bases unmatched. In germline, CDR1 is SGHNT, CDR2 YYREEE (reference sequence). The chain links TRBV5-4 to TRBJ2-2; 8 nucleotides match TRBD1. The TCR originated in a man younger than 30 in good health. Sequencing used naive CD4+ T cells sorted from blood. This sample's subset: CD45RA+ positively selected. CDR3 DNA: TGTGCCAGCAGCGCGGGGACAGGACGAAACCCGGACACCGGGGAGCTGTTTTTT. Translation: CASSAGTGRNPDTGELFF.